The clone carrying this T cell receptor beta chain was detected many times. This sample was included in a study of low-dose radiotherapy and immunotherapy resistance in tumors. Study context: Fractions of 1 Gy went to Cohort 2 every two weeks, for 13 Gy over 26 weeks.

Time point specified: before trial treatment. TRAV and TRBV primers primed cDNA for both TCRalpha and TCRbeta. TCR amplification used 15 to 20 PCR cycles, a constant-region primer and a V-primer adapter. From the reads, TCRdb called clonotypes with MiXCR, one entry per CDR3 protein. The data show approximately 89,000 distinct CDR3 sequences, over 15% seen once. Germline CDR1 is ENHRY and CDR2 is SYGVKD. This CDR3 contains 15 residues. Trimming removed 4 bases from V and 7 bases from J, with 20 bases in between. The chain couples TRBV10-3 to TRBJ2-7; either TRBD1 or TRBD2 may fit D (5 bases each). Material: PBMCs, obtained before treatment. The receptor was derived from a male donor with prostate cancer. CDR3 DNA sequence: TGTGCCATCAGTGCGGGGAAGGGGTCGTCCGGGGAGCAGTACTTC. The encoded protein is CAISAGKGSSGEQYF.